This T cell receptor beta chain was sequenced in a study of spatial heterogeneity in lung cancer. Overall study context: The study observed each unique TCR and UMI combination more than ten times on average in raw reads.

TCRdb used MiXCR to reprocess the 5' RACE reads, holding one entry per CDR3 protein. The sample has a few thousand distinct CDR3 sequences; approximately 8.7% are singletons. Indicated time point: sample taken at primary tumor resection. From germline, CDR1 is DFQATT and CDR2 SNEGSKA (reference sequence). The CDR3 spans 14 residues. Germline trimming cut 5 bases from V and 5 bases from J; bases unmatched to any gene: 5. General study points: Mutation counts in tumors were tracked by counts of expanded intratumoral alpha and beta TCRs.

The sample holds many counts of this clonotype. No antigen is known for it. Sequenced here: lung tumor tissue, sampled at surgery. The sequence came from a male donor with early-stage non-small cell lung cancer. This chain uses TRBV20-1 with TRBJ2-1; 11 positions match TRBD2. DNA for the CDR3: TGCAGTGCTCCTGGGACTAGCGGCCACAATGAGCAGTTCTTC. It codes for CSAPGTSGHNEQFF.